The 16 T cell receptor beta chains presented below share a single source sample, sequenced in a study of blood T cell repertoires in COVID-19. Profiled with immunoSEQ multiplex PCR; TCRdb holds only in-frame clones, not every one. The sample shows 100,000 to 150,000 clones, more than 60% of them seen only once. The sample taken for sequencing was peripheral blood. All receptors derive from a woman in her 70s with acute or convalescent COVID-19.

In nucleotides, the CDR3 is TGTGCCAGCATCGAGGGCGGCTTGAACACTGAAGCTTTCTTT. Amino acid sequence: CASIEGGLNTEAFF. The J gene is TRBJ1-1, the V gene TRBV6-5; D is unclear. Trimming removed 7 bases from V and 0 bases from J, with 12 bases in between. The CDR3 is made up of 14 amino acids. Germline lookup yields CDR1 MNHEY and CDR2 SVGAGI.

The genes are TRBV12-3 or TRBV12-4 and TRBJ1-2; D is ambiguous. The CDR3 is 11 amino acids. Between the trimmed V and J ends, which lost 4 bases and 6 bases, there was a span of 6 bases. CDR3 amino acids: CASSSSDGYTF. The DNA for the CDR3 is TGTGCCAGCAGTTCCAGTGATGGCTACACCTTC.

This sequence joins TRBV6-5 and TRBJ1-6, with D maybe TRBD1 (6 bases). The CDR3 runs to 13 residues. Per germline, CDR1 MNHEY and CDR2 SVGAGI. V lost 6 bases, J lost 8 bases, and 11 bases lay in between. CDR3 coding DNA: TGTGCCAGCAGGGTCAACAGGGATTCACCCCTCCACTTT. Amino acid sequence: CASRVNRDSPLHF.

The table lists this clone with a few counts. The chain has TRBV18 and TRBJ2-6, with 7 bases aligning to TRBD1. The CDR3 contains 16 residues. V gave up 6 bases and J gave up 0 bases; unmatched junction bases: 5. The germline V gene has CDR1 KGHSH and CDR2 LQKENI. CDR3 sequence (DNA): TGTGCCAGCTCGCAACAGGGGACCTCTGGGGCCAACGTCCTGACTTTC. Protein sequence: CASSQQGTSGANVLTF.

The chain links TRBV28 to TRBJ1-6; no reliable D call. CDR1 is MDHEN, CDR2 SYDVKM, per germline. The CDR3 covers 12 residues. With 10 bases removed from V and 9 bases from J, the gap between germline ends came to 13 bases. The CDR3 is CATEIPGSPLHF. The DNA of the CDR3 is TGTGCCACCGAGATACCAGGTTCACCCCTCCACTTT.

CDR3 region: CASSPTGGGTGELFF. CDR3 nucleotide sequence: TGTGCCAGCAGTCCGACAGGGGGCGGCACCGGGGAGCTGTTTTTT. The chain joins TRBV2 to TRBJ2-2, with 10 bases that match TRBD1. Trimming cost V 5 bases and J 4 bases; bases outside gene matches: 4. The CDR3 spans 15 residues. CDR1 is SNHLY, CDR2 FYNNEI, per germline.

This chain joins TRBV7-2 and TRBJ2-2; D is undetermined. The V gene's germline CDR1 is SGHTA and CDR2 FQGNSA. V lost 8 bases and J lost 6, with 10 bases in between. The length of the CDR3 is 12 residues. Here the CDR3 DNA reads TGTGCCAGCCTTCCCCAGGCCGGGGAGCTGTTTTTT. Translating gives CASLPQAGELFF.

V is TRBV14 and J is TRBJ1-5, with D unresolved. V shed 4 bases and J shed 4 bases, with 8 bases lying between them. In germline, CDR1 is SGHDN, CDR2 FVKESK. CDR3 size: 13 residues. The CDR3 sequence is CASSPGLNQPQHF. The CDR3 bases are TGTGCCAGCAGCCCCGGACTGAATCAGCCCCAGCATTTT.

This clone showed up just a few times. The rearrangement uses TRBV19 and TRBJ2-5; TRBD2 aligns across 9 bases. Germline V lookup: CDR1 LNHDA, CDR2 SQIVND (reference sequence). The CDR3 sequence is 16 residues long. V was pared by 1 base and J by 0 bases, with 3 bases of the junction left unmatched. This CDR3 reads CASSIGSGGYQETQYF. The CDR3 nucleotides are TGTGCCAGTAGTATAGGCAGCGGGGGGTACCAAGAGACCCAGTACTTC.

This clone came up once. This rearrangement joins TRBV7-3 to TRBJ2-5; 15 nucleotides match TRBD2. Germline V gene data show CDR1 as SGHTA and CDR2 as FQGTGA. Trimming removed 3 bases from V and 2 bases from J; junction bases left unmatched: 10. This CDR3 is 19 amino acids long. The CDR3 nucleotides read TGTGCCAGCAGCTTGTCGGGACTAGCGGGAGGAGGAGAACAAGAGACCCAGTACTTC. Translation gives CASSLSGLAGGGEQETQYF.

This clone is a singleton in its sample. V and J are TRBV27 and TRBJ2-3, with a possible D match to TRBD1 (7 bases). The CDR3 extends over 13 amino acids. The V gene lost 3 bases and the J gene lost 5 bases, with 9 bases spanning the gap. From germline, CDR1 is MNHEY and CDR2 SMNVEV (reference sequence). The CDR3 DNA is TGTGCCAGCAGTTTTCAGGGGGGAGATACGCAGTATTTT. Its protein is CASSFQGGDTQYF.

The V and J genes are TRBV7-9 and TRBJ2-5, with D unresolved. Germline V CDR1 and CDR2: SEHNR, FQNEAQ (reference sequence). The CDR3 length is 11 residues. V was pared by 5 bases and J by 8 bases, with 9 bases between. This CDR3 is CASSLQSTQYF. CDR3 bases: TGTGCCAGCAGCCTACAGAGTACCCAGTACTTC.

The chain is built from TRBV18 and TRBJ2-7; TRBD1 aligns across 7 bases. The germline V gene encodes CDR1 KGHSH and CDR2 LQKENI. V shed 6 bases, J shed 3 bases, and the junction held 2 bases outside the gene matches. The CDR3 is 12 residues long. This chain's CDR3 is CASSQGVYEQYF. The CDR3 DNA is TGTGCCAGCTCCCAGGGGGTCTACGAGCAGTACTTC. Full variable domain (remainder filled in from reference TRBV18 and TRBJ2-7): NAGVMQNPRHLVRRRGQEARLRCSPMKGHSHVYWYRQLPEEGLKFMVYLQKENIIDESGMPKERFSAEFPKEGPSILRIQQVVRGDSAAYFCASSQGVYEQYFGPGTRLTVT.

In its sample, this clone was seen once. The DNA for the CDR3 is TGCGCCAGCAGCCTTGACAGCTCTAACTATGGCTACACCTTC. Translated, it gives CASSLDSSNYGYTF. The chain links TRBV5-1 to TRBJ1-2, with a weak D call TRBD1 (5 bases). The CDR3 runs to 14 residues. CDR1 SGHRS and CDR2 YFSETQ come from the germline V gene. V was cut by 4 bases and J by 0 bases, with 10 bases left in between.

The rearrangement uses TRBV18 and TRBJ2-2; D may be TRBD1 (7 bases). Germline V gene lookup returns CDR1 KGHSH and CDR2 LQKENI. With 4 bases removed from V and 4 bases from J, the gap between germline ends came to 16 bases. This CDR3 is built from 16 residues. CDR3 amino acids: CASSLIRQGGTGELFF. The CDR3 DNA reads TGTGCCAGCTCACTAATTCGACAGGGAGGCACCGGGGAGCTGTTTTTT.

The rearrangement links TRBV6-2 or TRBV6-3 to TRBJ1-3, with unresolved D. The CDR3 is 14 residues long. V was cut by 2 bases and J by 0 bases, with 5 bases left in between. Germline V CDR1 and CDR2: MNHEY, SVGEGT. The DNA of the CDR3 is TGTGCCAGCAGTTACCAGTTCTCTGGAAACACCATATATTTT. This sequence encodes CASSYQFSGNTIYF.